This T cell receptor (beta chain) was sequenced during a study of shared clonotypes between healthy human individuals. Study summary: CD4 naive cells filled three plates per donor, CD4 memory three, CD8 naive two and CD8 memory one.

CD45RO-negative, CCR7-selected cells formed the naive CD8 fraction, which excluded terminally differentiated effector memory CD45RA+ cells. In this sample, this clone turned up once. It was at deep level that the assay was run. Each replicate PCR on the sorted subsets used about 220 ng DNA (approximately 27,000 T cell genomes). Assay used: immunoSEQ multiplex PCR; TCRdb lists only in-frame clones, some missing. The data contain 1.5 million to 2.5 million clones, approximately 94% of them singletons. The sample consisted of naive CD8+ T cells sorted from blood. The receptor's source is a man aged 18 to 29 in good health.

CDR3: CASSYDSAPPTDTQYF. The CDR3 DNA reads as TGTGCCAGCAGTTACGACTCGGCTCCCCCTACAGATACGCAGTATTTT. The rearrangement joins TRBV5-4 to TRBJ2-3; D gene ambiguous. V lost 5 bases and J 3 bases, leaving 19 bases between the germline ends. The CDR3 is made up of 16 amino acids. The germline CDR1 and CDR2 sequences are SGHNT and YYREEE (reference sequence).